Listed here is a single T cell receptor (beta chain). Clones were read by immunoSEQ multiplex PCR, and TCRdb kept only the in-frame ones, dropping some. Among under 200,000 clones listed, around 87% were seen once. The CDR3 covers 13 residues. CDR1 is LNHDA, CDR2 SQIVND, per germline (reference sequence). Trimming removed 4 bases from V and 4 bases from J, with 10 bases in between. The data stem from a study of blood T cell repertoires in COVID-19. V usage is TRBV19 and J usage is TRBJ2-5, with a tentative D call TRBD1 (6 bases). The sequenced sample consisted of peripheral blood. The source is a man in his sixties with COVID-19, enrolled during active disease. DNA of the CDR3: TGTGCCAGTAGTACGACAGGCCGAGAGACCCAGTACTTC. It is translated as CASSTTGRETQYF.